This TCR beta chain was found in a study of tumor-infiltrating lymphocytes in primary liver carcinoma. Looking at the study overall: Spanning 4.2 to 10 cm, the tumors were T1-T3 N0M0.

A constant-region primer served to make TCR beta cDNA from approximately 490 ng total RNA. Employing slightly modified ARM-PCR, three nested multiplex PCR rounds were run, and these gave rise to the TCR beta libraries. Amplification in the first two PCR rounds was performed using TRBV1-TRBV30 forward primers and a C-beta reverse primer for roughly 10 cycles each. TCRdb passed the multiplex PCR reads through MiXCR, listing each CDR3 protein once. Here the sample spans 310,000 or so distinct CDR3 sequences, around three fifths being singletons. The germline gives CDR1 SGHDT, CDR2 YYEEEE. The CDR3 spans 15 residues. V lost 2 bases, J lost 5 bases, and 7 bases stayed unmatched. It was unsorted whole blood that yielded blood RNA, and germline DNA was also extracted. Enrolled patients were chronically infected with HBV and treatment-naive. This clonotype showed up many times.

Sequencing was carried out using peripheral blood. This rearrangement joins TRBV5-6 to TRBJ2-1; 7 bases line up with TRBD2. The TCR comes from a woman aged 25 to 39 with primary liver carcinoma and hepatitis B virus infection. CDR3 amino acids: CASSLAGPFNNEQFF. The CDR3 DNA reads TGTGCCAGCAGCTTAGCGGGACCTTTCAACAATGAGCAGTTCTTC.